This T cell receptor (beta chain) was sequenced for a study of blood T cells in healthy people across ages (dated by TCRdb to 2013 to 2016). At the level of the whole study: Template switching captured roughly one uniquely barcoded TCR beta cDNA molecule per two T cells in model experiments. Four age groups were formed from the donors: young (average approximately 15 years), middle-aged (less than 40), aged (62) and long-lived (less than 85). To avoid experimental bias, donors of different ages were distributed randomly across sequencing lanes. The study measured age-related changes in TCR beta repertoire diversity using deep sequencing normalized with unique cDNA molecular identifiers. Two additional independent replicas of 1 million unique cDNA reads from the same blood draw were analyzed for two donors (one aged 18 to 30 and one aged 80 or older).

The library was prepared using 5' RACE. TCRdb records Illumina HiSeq 2500 as the sequencer. A second PCR of roughly 7 to 11 cycles was performed with a sample-barcoded 5' primer and a J-beta primer mix. Each TCR beta cDNA molecule received a unique molecular identifier from a template-switch 5' adaptor carrying 12 random nucleotides. At least 2.5 million CDR3-containing paired-end reads were obtained from each sample. All of the RNA was converted into first-strand cDNA using the Mint cDNA synthesis kit, with a TRBC-specific oligonucleotide serving as the primer. Following uracil-DNA glycosylase treatment, a first 18-cycle PCR with universal primers M1SS and BC2_uni_R was performed on all cDNA. In the authors' own workflow: For normalization, 1 million high-quality reads were randomly selected from each sample, with every read carrying a distinct molecular identifier. Reads with shared molecular identifiers were discarded instead of being binned into consensus sequences. CDR3 identification, clonotype clustering and error correction used MiTCR with a Q25 quality threshold and the strictest error-elimination algorithm. A nonparametric unseen species model with Euler transformation was used to estimate a lower bound on total TCR beta diversity. TCRdb redid the processing of the public reads, applying fastp at Q25 and MiXCR, and retained in-frame beta chains. Rows are combined by CDR3 protein, so each entry shows the most common genes and DNA. TCRdb's processing, not the authors' own work, is the source of the V and J calls. This sample gives some 1,500,000 distinct CDR3 sequences in total; 42% of them show up just once. 4% of the sample is in the top ten clones.

This clonotype was recorded a few times. Its specific antigen is unknown. No qualities accompany the bases; no much larger clone lies one base away. Counted from cysteine to phenylalanine, this CDR3 has 15 amino acids. Kept here is only the CDR3 DNA, which spans 45 bases and is read in frame from base 1. Compared with germline, V lacks 4 bases and J lacks 0 bases; bases without a gene match: 1. Via the germline V gene (reference sequence), CDR1 is LNHDA and CDR2 SQIVND. What the research found in general, with its limitations: Because donor CMV infection status was unknown, age-related changes in expanded clonotypes were potentially confounded. Since profiling was done on bulk unsorted PBMCs, naive and antigen-experienced compartments could not be conclusively compared. There was a strong correlation between observed TCR beta diversity and the percentage of naive T cells measured by flow cytometry. Estimates of total diversity based on one million sequenced T cells were regarded as lower bounds and as underestimates. As age increased, observed TCR beta diversity per million T cells dropped in a roughly linear way, and a significant reduction was already evident by age about 40. Compared with the aged group, the long-lived group had more naive CD4+ T cells, fewer expanded clones and increased TCR diversity, a pattern suggesting age selection.

The donors were about 40 Caucasian individuals from Russia, aged roughly 6 to 90 years, who were systemically healthy. Approximately 10 milliliters of peripheral blood were collected from each donor into EDTA-treated Vacutainer tubes. Ficoll-Paque density-gradient centrifugation was used to isolate PBMCs, with at least 7 million per sample. Total RNA was extracted from PBMCs with Trizol reagent, with at least 6 micrograms obtained per sample. Naive CD45RAhigh/CD27high T cell percentages were measured by flow cytometry on a PBMC aliquot from every donor. The source of this sequence is a young woman in good health. The specimen was blood. The rearranged chain carries TRBV19 and TRBJ2-7, with 12 bases in between that match TRBD2. The CDR3 sequence is CASSTGLAGSYEQYF. The bases are TGTGCCAGTAGTACGGGACTAGCGGGCTCCTACGAGCAGTACTTC. Joined to the reference TRBV19 and TRBJ2-7 proteins, this CDR3 gives the full variable domain: DGGITQSPKYLFRKEGQNVTLSCEQNLNHDAMYWYRQDPGQGLRLIYYSQIVNDFQKGDIAEGYSVSREKKESFPLTVTSAQKNPTAFYLCASSTGLAGSYEQYFGPGTRLTVT.